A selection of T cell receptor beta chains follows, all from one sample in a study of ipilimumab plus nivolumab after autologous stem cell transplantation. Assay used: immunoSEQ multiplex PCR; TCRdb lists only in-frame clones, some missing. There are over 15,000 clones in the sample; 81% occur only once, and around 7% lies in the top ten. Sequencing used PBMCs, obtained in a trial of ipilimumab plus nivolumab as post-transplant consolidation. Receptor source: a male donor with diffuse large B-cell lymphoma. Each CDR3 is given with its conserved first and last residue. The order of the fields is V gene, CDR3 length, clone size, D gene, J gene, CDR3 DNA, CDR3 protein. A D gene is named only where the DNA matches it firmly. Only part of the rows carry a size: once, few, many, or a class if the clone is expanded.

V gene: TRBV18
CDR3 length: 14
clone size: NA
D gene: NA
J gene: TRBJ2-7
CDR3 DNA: TGTGCCAGCTCACCACCTCTGGATGGCTACGAGCAGTACTTC
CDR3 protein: CASSPPLDGYEQYF

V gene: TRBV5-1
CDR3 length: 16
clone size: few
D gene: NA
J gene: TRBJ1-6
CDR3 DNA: TGCGCCAGCAGCTTGGAACGACAGACTGCTAATTCACCCCTCCACTTT
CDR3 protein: CASSLERQTANSPLHF

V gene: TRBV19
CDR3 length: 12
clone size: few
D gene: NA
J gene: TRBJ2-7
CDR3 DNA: TGTGCCAGTAGTACAACGGGGCTTAAGCAGTACTTC
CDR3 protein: CASSTTGLKQYF

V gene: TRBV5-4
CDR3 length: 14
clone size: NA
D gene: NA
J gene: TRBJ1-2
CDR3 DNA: TGTGCCAGCAGGCGTGAGGACAGATACTATGGCTACACCTTC
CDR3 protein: CASRREDRYYGYTF

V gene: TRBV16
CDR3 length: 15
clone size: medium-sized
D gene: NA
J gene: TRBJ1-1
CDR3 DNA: TGTGCCAGCAGCCAATCCCGGGGGTGGAACACTGAAGCTTTCTTT
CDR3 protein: CASSQSRGWNTEAFF

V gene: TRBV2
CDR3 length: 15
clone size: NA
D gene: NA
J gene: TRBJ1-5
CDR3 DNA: TGTGCCAGCAGTGGCGAAAGGTATAGCAATCAGCCCCAGCATTTT
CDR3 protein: CASSGERYSNQPQHF

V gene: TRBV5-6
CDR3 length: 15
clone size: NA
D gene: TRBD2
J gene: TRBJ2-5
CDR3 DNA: TGTGCCAGCAGCTTGGAAGCGGGGACCCAAGAGACCCAGTACTTC
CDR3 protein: CASSLEAGTQETQYF

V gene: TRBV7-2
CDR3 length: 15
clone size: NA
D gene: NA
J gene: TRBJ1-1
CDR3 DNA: TGTGCCAGCAGCCCTCCCAGTCCCATGAACACTGAAGCTTTCTTT
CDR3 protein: CASSPPSPMNTEAFF

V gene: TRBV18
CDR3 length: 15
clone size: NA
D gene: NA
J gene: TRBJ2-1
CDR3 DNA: TGTGCCAGCTCACTAAGACAGAGCTCCTACAATGAGCAGTTCTTC
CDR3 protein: CASSLRQSSYNEQFF

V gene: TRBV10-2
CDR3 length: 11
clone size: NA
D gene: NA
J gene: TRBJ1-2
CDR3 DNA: TGCGCCAGCAGTGGAAGGATAGGCTACACCTTC
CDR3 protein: CASSGRIGYTF

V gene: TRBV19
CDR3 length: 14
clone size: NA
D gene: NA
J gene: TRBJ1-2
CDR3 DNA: TGTGCCAGTGAAAGAAGGGATTGGAACTATGGCTACACCTTC
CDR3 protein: CASERRDWNYGYTF

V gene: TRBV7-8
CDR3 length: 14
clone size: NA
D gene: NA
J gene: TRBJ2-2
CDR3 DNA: TGTGCCAGCAGCTCGCGGGACACACACCGGGAGCTGTTTTTT
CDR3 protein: CASSSRDTHRELFF

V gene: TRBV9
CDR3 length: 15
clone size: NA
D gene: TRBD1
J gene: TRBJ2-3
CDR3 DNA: TGTGCCAGCAGCGTATATGGGACAGGGGAAGATACGCAGTATTTT
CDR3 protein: CASSVYGTGEDTQYF

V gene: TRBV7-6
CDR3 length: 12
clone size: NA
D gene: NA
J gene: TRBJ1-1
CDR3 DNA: TGTGCCAGCAGCAGCGGACGTACTGAAGCTTTCTTT
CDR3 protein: CASSSGRTEAFF

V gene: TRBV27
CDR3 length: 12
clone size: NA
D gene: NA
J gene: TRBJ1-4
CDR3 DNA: TGTGCCAGCGGATCAGGCATTGAAAAACTGTTTTTT
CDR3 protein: CASGSGIEKLFF

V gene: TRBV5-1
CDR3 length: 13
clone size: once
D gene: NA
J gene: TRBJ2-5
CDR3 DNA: TGCGCCAGCAGTATGGGGCGCGGGGAGACCCAGTACTTC
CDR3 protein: CASSMGRGETQYF

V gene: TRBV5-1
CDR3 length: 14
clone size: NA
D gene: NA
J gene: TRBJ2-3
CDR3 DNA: TGCGCCAGCAGTTCGGGACTCGGCCCAGATACGCAGTATTTT
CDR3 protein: CASSSGLGPDTQYF

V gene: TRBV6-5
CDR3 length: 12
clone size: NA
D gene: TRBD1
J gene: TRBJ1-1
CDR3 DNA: TGTGCCAGCAGTTTTACGACAGGGGAGGCTTTCTTT
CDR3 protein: CASSFTTGEAFF

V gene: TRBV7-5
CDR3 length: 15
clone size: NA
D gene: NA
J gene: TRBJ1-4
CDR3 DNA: TGTGTCAGAAGCCAAACAGGGACCACTAATGAAAAACTGTTTTTT
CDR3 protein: CVRSQTGTTNEKLFF

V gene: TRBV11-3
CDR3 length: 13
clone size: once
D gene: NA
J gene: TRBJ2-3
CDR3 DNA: TGTGCCAGCAGCCCAGGGCCAGGGAATACGCAGTATTTT
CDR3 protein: CASSPGPGNTQYF

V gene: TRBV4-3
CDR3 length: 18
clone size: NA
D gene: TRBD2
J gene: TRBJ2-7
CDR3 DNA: TGCGCCAGCAGCCAAGGGGTTCGCGGCGGGGGTTTCACCTACGAGCAGTACTTC
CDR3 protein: CASSQGVRGGGFTYEQYF

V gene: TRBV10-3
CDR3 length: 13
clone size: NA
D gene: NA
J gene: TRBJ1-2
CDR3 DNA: TGTGCCATCAGTGTGCGTAGTAACTATGGCTACACCTTC
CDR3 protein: CAISVRSNYGYTF

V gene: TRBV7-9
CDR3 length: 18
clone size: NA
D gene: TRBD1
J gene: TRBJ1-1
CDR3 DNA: TGTGCCAGCAGCTTAGCATATTTGGGACAGCCAATGAACACTGAAGCTTTCTTT
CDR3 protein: CASSLAYLGQPMNTEAFF

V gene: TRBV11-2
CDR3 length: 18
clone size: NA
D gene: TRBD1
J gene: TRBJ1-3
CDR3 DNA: TGTGCCAGCAGCTCTAAACCAGTACAGGGGGCTGGTGGAAACACCATATATTTT
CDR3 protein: CASSSKPVQGAGGNTIYF

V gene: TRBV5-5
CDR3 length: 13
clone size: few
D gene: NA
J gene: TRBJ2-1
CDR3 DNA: TGTGCCAGCAGCTTGCCTTACTACAATGAGCAGTTCTTC
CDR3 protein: CASSLPYYNEQFF

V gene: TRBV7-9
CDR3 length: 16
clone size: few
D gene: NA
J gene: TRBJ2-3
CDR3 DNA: TGTGCCAGCAGCTTATGGGGCGGGCTAAAGGCAGATACGCAGTATTTT
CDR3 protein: CASSLWGGLKADTQYF

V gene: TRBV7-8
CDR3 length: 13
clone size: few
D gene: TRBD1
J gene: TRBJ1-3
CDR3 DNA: TGTGCCAGCAGCTCGGGACAGGGAAACACCATATATTTT
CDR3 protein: CASSSGQGNTIYF

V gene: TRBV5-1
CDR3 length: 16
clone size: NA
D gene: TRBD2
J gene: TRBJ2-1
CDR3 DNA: TGCGCCAGCACACTGACTAGCGGGGTATCCTACAATGAGCAGTTCTTC
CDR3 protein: CASTLTSGVSYNEQFF

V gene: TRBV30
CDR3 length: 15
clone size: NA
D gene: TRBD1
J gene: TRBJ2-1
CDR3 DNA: TGTGCCTGGAAACGGTTGACAGGGGTCCACAATGAGCAGTTCTTC
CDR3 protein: CAWKRLTGVHNEQFF

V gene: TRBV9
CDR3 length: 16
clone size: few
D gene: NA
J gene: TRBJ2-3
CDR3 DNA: TGTGCCAGCAGCGTAGGACCGGGGGGCCTTGGAGATACGCAGTATTTT
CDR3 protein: CASSVGPGGLGDTQYF

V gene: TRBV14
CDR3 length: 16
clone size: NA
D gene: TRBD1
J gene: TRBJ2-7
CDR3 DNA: TGTGCCAGCAGCCAAAGACAGGGCTTAAGCTCCTACGAGCAGTACTTC
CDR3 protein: CASSQRQGLSSYEQYF

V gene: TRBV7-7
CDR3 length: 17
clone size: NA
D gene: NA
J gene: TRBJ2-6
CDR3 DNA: TGTGCCAGCAGCTGCTCTCTGCCACAAAGTCGGGCCAACGTCCTGACTTTC
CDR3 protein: CASSCSLPQSRANVLTF

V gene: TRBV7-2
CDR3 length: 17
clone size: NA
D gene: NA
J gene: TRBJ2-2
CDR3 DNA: TGTGCCAGCAGCTTAGGATTGGCACGAAATATCCCCGGGGAGCTGTTTTTT
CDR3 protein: CASSLGLARNIPGELFF

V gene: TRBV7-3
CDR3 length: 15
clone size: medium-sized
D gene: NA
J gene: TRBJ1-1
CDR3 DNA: TGTGCCAGCAGCTTGGACGGCGGGGACAACACTGAAGCTTTCTTT
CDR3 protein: CASSLDGGDNTEAFF

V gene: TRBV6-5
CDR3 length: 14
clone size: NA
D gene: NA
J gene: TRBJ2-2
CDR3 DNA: TGTGCCAGCAGTTCCGGGGGCCAGAGCCGGGAGCTGTTTTTT
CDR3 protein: CASSSGGQSRELFF

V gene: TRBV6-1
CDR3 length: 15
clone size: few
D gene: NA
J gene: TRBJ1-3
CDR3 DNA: TGTGCCACAAAACCTGGGCCCAGCTCTGGAAACACCATATATTTT
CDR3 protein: CATKPGPSSGNTIYF

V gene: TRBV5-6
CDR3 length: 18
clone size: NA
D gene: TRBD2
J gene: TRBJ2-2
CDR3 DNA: TGTGCCAGCAGCTTGGTCTCTAGCGGGGGGCCCAGGTCCGGGGAGCTGTTTTTT
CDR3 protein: CASSLVSSGGPRSGELFF

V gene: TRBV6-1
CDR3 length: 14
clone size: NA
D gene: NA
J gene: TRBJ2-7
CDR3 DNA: TGTGCCAGCAGTGAAGCGGGGTCAGAGTACGAGCAGTACTTC
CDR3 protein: CASSEAGSEYEQYF

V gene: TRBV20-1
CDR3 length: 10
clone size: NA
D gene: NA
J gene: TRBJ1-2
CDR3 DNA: TGCAGTGCTGGTGGGGGGGGCTACACCTTC
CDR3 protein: CSAGGGGYTF

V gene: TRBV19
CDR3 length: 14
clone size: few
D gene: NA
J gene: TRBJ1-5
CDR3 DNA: TGTGCCAGTAAATCTCGACAGAACAATCAGCCCCAGCATTTT
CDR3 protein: CASKSRQNNQPQHF